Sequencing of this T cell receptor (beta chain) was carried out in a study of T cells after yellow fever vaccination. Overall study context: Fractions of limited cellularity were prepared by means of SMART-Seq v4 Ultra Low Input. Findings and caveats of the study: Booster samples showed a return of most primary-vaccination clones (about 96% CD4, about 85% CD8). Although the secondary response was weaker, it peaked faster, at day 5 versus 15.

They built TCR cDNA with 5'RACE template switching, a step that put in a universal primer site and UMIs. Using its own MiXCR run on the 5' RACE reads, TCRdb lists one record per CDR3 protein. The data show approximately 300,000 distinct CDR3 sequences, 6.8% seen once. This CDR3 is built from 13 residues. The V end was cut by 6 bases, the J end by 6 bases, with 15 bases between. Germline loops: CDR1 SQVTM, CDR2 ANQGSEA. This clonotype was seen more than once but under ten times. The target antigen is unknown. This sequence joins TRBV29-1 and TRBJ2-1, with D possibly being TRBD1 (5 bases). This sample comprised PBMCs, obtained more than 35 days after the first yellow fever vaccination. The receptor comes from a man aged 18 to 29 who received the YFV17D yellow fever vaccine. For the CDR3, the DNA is TGCAGCGTCGCACAGGAAGGAATCAATGAGCAGTTCTTC. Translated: CSVAQEGINEQFF.